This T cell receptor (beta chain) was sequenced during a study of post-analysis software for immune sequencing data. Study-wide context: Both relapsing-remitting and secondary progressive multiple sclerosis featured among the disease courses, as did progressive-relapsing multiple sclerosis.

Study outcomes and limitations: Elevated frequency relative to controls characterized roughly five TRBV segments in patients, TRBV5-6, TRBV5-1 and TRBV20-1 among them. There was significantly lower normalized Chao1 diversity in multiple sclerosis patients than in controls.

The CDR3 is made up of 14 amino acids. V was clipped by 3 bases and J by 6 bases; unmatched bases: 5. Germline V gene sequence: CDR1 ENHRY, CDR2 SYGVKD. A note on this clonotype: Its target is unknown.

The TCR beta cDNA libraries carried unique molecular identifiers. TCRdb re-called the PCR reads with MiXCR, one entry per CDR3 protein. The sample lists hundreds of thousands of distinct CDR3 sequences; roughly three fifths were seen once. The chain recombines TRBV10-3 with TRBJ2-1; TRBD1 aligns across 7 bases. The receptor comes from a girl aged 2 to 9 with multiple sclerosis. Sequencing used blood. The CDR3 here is CAISDRTGSNEQFF. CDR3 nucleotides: TGTGCCATCAGTGACAGGACAGGTTCCAATGAGCAGTTCTTC.